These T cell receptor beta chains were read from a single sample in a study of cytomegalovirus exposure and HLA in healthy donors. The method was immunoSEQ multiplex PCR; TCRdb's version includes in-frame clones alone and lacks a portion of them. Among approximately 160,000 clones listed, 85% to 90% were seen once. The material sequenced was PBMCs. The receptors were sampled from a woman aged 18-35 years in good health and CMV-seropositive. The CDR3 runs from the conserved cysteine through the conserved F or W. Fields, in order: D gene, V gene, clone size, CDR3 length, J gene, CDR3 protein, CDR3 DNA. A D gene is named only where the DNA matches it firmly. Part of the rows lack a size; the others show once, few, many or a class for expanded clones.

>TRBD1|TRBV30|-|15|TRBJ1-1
CAWEFRQGRTTEAFF
TGTGCCTGGGAATTTCGACAGGGACGAACAACTGAAGCTTTCTTT
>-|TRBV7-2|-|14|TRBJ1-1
CASSLNIMNTEAFF
TGTGCCAGCAGCTTAAACATAATGAACACTGAAGCTTTCTTT
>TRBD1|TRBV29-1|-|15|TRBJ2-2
CSVGQGAFNTGELFF
TGCAGCGTGGGACAGGGGGCTTTTAACACCGGGGAGCTGTTTTTT
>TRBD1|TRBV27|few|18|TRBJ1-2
CASSPQLTIRQGTYGYTF
TGTGCCAGCAGCCCACAACTAACCATCCGACAGGGTACCTATGGCTACACCTTC
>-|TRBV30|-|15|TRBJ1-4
CAWSRGTATNEKLFF
TGTGCCTGGTCGAGGGGGACCGCTACTAATGAAAAACTGTTTTTT
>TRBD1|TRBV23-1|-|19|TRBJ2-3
CASSQSKGSGTGMEDTQYF
TGCGCCAGCAGTCAATCGAAAGGCTCCGGGACAGGGATGGAAGATACGCAGTATTTT
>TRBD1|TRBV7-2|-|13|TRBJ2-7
CASRLGQGNEQYF
TGTGCCAGCAGACTGGGACAGGGTAACGAGCAGTACTTC
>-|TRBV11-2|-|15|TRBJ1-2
CASSLGSDSLRGYTF
TGTGCCAGCAGCTTGGGATCGGACAGCTTGAGAGGCTACACCTTC
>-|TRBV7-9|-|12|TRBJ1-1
CASSLDSRGAFF
TGTGCCAGCAGCTTAGACAGCCGGGGAGCTTTCTTT
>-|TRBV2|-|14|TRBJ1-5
CASSDRDSNQPQHF
TGTGCCAGCAGTGACAGGGATAGCAATCAGCCCCAGCATTTT
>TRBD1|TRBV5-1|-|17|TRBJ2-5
CASSSTGTGSGGETQYF
TGCGCCAGCAGCTCTACCGGGACAGGGTCAGGCGGAGAGACCCAGTACTTC
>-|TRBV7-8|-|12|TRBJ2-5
CASSLLGETQYF
TGTGCCAGCAGCTTACTAGGAGAGACCCAGTACTTC
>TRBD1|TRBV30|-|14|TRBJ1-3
CAYGQGEAGNTIYF
TGTGCCTATGGACAGGGGGAAGCTGGAAACACCATATATTTT
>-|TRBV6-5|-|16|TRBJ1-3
CASSYSGGLLGNTIYF
TGTGCCAGCAGTTACTCCGGCGGTCTTCTTGGAAACACCATATATTTT
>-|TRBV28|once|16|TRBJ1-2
CASSSRVGTTGYGYTF
TGTGCCAGCAGTTCAAGGGTCGGGACAACTGGCTATGGCTACACCTTC
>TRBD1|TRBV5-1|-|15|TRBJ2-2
CASSRTGETSGELFF
TGCGCCAGCAGCCGGACAGGGGAAACGTCCGGGGAGCTGTTTTTT
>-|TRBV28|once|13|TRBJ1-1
CASSPQSHTEAFF
TGTGCCAGCAGTCCCCAAAGCCACACTGAAGCTTTCTTT
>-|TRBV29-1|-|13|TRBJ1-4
CSVLVQIHEKLFF
TGCAGCGTTTTGGTTCAGATCCATGAAAAACTGTTTTTT
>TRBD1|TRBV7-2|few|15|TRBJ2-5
CASSSPDRGMGTQYF
TGTGCCAGCAGCTCGCCCGACAGGGGGATGGGGACCCAGTACTTC
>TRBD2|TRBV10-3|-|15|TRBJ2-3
CAISASGASTDTQYF
TGTGCCATCAGTGCTAGCGGGGCTAGCACAGATACGCAGTATTTT
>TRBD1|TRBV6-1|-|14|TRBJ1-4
CASSEPGGHEKLFF
TGTGCCAGCAGTGAACCAGGGGGTCATGAAAAACTGTTTTTT
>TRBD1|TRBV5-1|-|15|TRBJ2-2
CASSGGQGGTGELFF
TGCGCCAGCAGCGGAGGACAGGGTGGCACCGGGGAGCTGTTTTTT
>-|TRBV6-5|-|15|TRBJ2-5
CASSPGHRFTETQYF
TGTGCCAGCAGTCCGGGACATCGGTTCACAGAGACCCAGTACTTC
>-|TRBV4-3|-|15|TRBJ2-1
CASSEWTLSYNEQFF
TGCGCCAGCAGCGAGTGGACTCTCTCCTACAATGAGCAGTTCTTC
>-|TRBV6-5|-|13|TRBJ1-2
CASSYSVARGYTF
TGTGCCAGCAGTTACTCTGTGGCGAGGGGCTACACCTTC
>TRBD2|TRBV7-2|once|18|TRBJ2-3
CASSLVGLAGPYTDTQYF
TGTGCCAGCAGCTTAGTTGGCCTAGCGGGTCCCTACACAGATACGCAGTATTTT
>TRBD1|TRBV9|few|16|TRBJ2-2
CASSVTMGQGTGELFF
TGTGCCAGCAGCGTAACCATGGGACAGGGCACCGGGGAGCTGTTTTTT
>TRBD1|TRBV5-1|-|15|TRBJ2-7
CASSLWAGGSYEQYF
TGCGCCAGCAGCTTGTGGGCAGGGGGCTCCTACGAGCAGTACTTC
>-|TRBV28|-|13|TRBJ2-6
CASSIGGANVLTF
TGTGCCAGCAGTATCGGTGGGGCCAACGTCCTGACTTTC
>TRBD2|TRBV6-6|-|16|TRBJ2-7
CASSPFRLAGGHEQYF
TGTGCCAGCAGTCCGTTCCGACTAGCGGGAGGCCACGAGCAGTACTTC
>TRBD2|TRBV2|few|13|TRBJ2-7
CASRGLAGYEQYF
TGTGCCAGTCGGGGACTAGCGGGGTACGAGCAGTACTTC
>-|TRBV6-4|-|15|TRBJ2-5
CASSDLTAGEETQYF
TGTGCCAGCAGTGACCTGACAGCTGGGGAAGAGACCCAGTACTTC
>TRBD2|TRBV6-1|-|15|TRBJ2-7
CASSGPAGPNYEQYF
TGTGCCAGCAGTGGCCCAGCGGGACCAAACTACGAGCAGTACTTC
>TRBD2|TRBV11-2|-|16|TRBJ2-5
CASSEIIGLAGETQYF
TGTGCCAGCAGCGAGATAATAGGACTAGCGGGGGAGACCCAGTACTTC
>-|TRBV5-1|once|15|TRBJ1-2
CASSLGGTGNYGYTF
TGCGCCAGCAGCTTGGGGGGAACAGGGAACTATGGCTACACCTTC
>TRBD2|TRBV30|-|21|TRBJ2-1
CAWSVPRGVRGRADKYNEQFF
TGTGCCTGGAGTGTTCCTCGAGGGGTACGCGGGAGGGCCGATAAGTACAATGAGCAGTTCTTC
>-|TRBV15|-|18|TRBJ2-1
CATSRHQGLSGAYNEQFF
TGTGCCACCAGCAGGCACCAAGGTCTAAGTGGAGCCTACAATGAGCAGTTCTTC
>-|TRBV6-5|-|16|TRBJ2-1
CASSYYRARLHNEQFF
TGTGCCAGCAGTTATTACAGGGCCCGTTTACACAATGAGCAGTTCTTC
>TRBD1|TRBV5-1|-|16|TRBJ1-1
CASSLTVRTGGTEAFF
TGCGCCAGCAGCTTGACTGTGAGGACAGGGGGCACTGAAGCTTTCTTT
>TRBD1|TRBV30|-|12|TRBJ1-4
CASTGGSEKLFF
TGTGCCTCAACAGGGGGATCTGAAAAACTGTTTTTT
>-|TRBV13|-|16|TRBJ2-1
CASSSPGTRANNEQFF
TGTGCCAGCAGCTCCCCCGGGACACGCGCAAACAATGAGCAGTTCTTC